This T cell receptor beta chain is drawn from a study of blood T cell repertoires in COVID-19. Original processing notes: For nucleated cells, counts were estimated from reference gene primer amplification. The table came from immunoSEQ multiplex PCR; TCRdb's copy has only in-frame clones and leaves some out. The V and J calls and clone size are taken from that table; D and trimming were inferred from the DNA. The table lists about 70,000 clones, 88% of them singletons, with about 1.4% in the top ten. CDR3 length: 14 residues. V gave up 4 bases and J gave up 2 bases; unmatched junction bases: 3. Per germline, CDR1 SGHRS and CDR2 YFSETQ.

Sequencing used peripheral blood. This TCR derives from a human donor in a cohort sampled during active COVID-19. This rearrangement joins TRBV5-1 to TRBJ2-7; 10 bases are a match to TRBD2. CDR3 sequence (DNA): TGCGCCAGCAGCGCAACTAGCGGGACCTACGAGCAGTACTTC. This codes for CASSATSGTYEQYF.